This TCR beta chain originates from a study of blood T cells in healthy people across ages. Whole-study results and caveats: Getting older went along with TCR beta diversity per million T cells dropping roughly linearly. It was not known whether donors were CMV positive (a possible confounder of expanded clonotype changes).

Concerning this clonotype: Its matching antigen is unknown. As the CDR3 is not closed by the conserved phenylalanine or tryptophan, this likely results from a read error.

Germline trimming cut 6 bases from V and 2 bases from J; bases unmatched to any gene: 12. This CDR3 comprises 17 residues. CDR1 MNHEY and CDR2 SMNVEV come from the germline V gene (reference sequence). Through a sample-barcoded 5' primer and a J-beta primer mix, a second PCR was run for roughly 6 to 12 cycles. TCRdb re-analysed the 5' RACE reads in MiXCR, keeping a single row per CDR3 protein. The repertoire includes around 800,000 distinct CDR3 sequences, around 62% of them detected once, and about 27% sits in the top ten. This TCR came from a man aged 25 to 45 in good health. The chain uses TRBV27 and TRBJ2-3, with 9 positions matching TRBD2. The specimen sequenced was blood. CDR3 in amino acids: CASSQPLAGYFTDTQYS. The CDR3 DNA reads TGTGCCAGCAGCCAACCGCTAGCGGGGTACTTCACAGATACGCAGTATTCT.